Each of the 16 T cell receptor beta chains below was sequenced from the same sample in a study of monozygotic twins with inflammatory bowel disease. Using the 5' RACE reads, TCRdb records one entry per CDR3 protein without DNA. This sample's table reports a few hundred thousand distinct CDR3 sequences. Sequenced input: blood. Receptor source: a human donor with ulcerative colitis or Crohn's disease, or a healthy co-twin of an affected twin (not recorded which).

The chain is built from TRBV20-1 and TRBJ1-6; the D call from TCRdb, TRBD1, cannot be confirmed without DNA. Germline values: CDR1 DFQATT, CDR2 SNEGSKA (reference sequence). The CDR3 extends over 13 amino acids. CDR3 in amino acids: CSANEGGNSPLHF.

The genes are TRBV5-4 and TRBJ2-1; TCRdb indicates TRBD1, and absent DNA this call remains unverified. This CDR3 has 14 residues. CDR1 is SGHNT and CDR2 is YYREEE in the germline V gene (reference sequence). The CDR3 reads CASSLRTELNEQFF.

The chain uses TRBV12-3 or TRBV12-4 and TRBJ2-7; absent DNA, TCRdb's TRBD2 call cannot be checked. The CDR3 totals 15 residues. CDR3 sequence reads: CASSRDPGPSYEQYF.

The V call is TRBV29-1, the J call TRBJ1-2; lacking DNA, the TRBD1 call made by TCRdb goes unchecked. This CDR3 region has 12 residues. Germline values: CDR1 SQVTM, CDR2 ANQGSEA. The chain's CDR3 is CSVDRGGYGYTF. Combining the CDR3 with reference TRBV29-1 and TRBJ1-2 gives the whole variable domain SAVISQKPSRDICQRGTSLTIQCQVDSQVTMMFWYRQQPGQSLTLIATANQGSEATYESGFVIDKFPISRPNLTFSTLTVSNMSPEDSSIYLCSVDRGGYGYTFGSGTRLTVV.

The CDR3 protein is CATSDSDRGPIETQYF. This chain uses TRBV24-1 with TRBJ2-5; TCRdb gives TRBD1 as the D gene, but with no DNA this cannot be confirmed. Per germline, CDR1 KGHDR and CDR2 SFDVKD. The CDR3 loop spans 16 amino acids.

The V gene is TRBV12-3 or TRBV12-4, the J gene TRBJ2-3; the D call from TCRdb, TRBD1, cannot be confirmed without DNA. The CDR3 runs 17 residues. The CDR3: CASSYSLGGRGADTQYF.

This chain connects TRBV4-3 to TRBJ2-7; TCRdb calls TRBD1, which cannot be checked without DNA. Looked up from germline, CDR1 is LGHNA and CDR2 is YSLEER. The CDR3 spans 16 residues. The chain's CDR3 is CASSQDSTGASYEQYF.

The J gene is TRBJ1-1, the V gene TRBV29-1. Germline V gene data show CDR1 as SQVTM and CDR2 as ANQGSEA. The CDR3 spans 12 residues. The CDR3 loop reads CSVDKTNTEAFF.

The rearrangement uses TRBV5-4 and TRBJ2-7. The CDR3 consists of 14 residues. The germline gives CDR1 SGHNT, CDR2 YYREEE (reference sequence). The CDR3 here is CASSFTPSTYEQYF. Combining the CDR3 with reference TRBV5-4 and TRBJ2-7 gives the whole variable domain ETGVTQSPTHLIKTRGQQVTLRCSSQSGHNTVSWYQQALGQGPQFIFQYYREEENGRGNFPPRFSGLQFPNYSSELNVNALELDDSALYLCASSFTPSTYEQYFGPGTRLTVT.

This CDR3 reads CASSLTPTLFSEQYF. The chain couples TRBV7-3 to TRBJ2-7; TCRdb picks TRBD2, but there is no DNA to check that call. Per the germline V gene, CDR1 is SGHTA and CDR2 is FQGTGA. CDR3 size: 15 residues.

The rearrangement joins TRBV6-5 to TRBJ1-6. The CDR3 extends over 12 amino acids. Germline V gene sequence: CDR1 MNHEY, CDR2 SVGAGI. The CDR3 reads CASRPTGSPLHF.

The CDR3 sequence: CASRRMHRTGPPSYEQYF. The chain is built from TRBV7-6 and TRBJ2-7; the TCRdb D gene call, TRBD1, has no DNA to confirm it. CDR3 length equals 18 residues. The germline CDR1 and CDR2 sequences are SGHVS and FNYEAQ.

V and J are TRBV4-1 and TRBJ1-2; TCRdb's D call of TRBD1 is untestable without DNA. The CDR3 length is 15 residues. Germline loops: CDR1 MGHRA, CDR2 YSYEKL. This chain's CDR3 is CASSQADRDLYGYTF.

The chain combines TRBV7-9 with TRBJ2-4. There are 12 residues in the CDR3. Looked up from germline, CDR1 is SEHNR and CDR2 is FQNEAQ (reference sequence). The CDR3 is CASSFGKNIQYF.

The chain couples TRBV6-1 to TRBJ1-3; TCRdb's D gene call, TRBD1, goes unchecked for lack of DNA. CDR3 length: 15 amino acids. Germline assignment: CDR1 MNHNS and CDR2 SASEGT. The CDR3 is CASSPRGGTGNTIYF.

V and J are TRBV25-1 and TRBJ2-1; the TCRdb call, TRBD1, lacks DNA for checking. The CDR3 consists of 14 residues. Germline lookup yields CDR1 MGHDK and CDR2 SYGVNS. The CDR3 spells CASSPIRAESEQFF.